The clone carrying this T cell receptor (beta chain) was observed many times. The CDR3 runs to 17 residues. V was pared by 2 bases and J by 0 bases, with 17 bases between. CDR1 is DFQATT and CDR2 is SNEGSKA in the germline V gene (reference sequence). The data originate from a study of T cell repertoires in cytomegalovirus infection. Using its own MiXCR run on the reads, TCRdb lists one record per CDR3 protein. The repertoire has approximately 700,000 distinct CDR3 sequences, roughly a third of them found once; the top ten carry roughly 2.9%. Sequenced material: PBMCs. The chain joins TRBV20-1 to TRBJ1-5; D remains ambiguous. The clonotype originates from a human donor in good health (CMV status not recorded). Some clones in this sample may be carry-over from other donors' samples. Here the CDR3 DNA reads TGCAGTGCTAGATTGGATCCCCGCCCCAATAGCAATCAGCCCCAGCATTTT. As protein: CSARLDPRPNSNQPQHF.